Shown below are 29 T cell receptor beta chains from a single sample sequenced in a study of control samples from healthy donors and cancer patients. The data were produced by immunoSEQ multiplex PCR, yet TCRdb's version contains in-frame clones alone and is incomplete. The sample has around 100,000 clones; more than 85% are singletons. The specimen sequenced was blood. The origin of the receptors is a woman aged 45-65 years in good health.

The table lists this clone with a few counts. The chain carries TRBV7-2 and TRBJ1-5; D is undetermined. V lost 4 bases to trimming and J lost 0 bases, with 7 bases between them. CDR1 SGHTA and CDR2 FQGNSA come from the germline V gene. There are 14 residues in the CDR3. The CDR3, as DNA: TGTGCCAGCAGCTCCCAGGTTAGCAATCAGCCCCAGCATTTT. Its translation: CASSSQVSNQPQHF. The entire variable domain, with the rest obtained from reference TRBV7-2 and TRBJ1-5, is as follows: GAGVSQSPSNKVTEKGKDVELRCDPISGHTALYWYRQSLGQGLEFLIYFQGNSAPDKSGLPSDRFSAERTGGSVSTLTIQRTQQEDSAVYLCASSSQVSNQPQHFGDGTRLSIL.

CDR3 sequence (DNA): TGTGCCAGCAGCAGGGGACAGGAAAAACTGTTTTTT. This sequence encodes CASSRGQEKLFF. The V and J genes are TRBV7-9 and TRBJ1-4; 7 bases agree with TRBD1. Unmatched junction bases numbered 2, after V lost 5 bases and J lost 8 bases. This CDR3 spans 12 amino acids. In germline, CDR1 is SEHNR, CDR2 FQNEAQ (reference sequence).

The chain couples TRBV19 to TRBJ1-4; D may be TRBD1 (5 bases). Germline lookup yields CDR1 LNHDA and CDR2 SQIVND (reference sequence). This CDR3 region has 16 residues. V was pared by 4 bases and J by 10 bases, with 22 bases between. Written as DNA, the CDR3 is TGTGCCAGTAGTACAGGGACCGCATTTGGGGGGGGAAAACTGTTTTTT. Translated: CASSTGTAFGGGKLFF.

This clone came up once. The chain combines TRBV6-5 with TRBJ2-5; no definite D call. CDR1 is MNHEY, CDR2 SVGAGI, per germline. The CDR3 sequence is 14 residues long. V lost 6 bases and J lost 4, with 15 bases in between. The CDR3 is CASRRGSLGETQYF. CDR3 DNA sequence: TGTGCCAGCAGGCGTGGCAGCCTAGGAGAGACCCAGTACTTC.

The sample holds one count of this clone. This rearrangement joins TRBV21-1 to TRBJ2-3; the DNA was not used to check the table's D call, TRBD1. TRBV21-1 is termed a pseudogene. The CDR3 is 17 residues long. CDR3 DNA sequence: TGTGCCAGCAGCAAAGATTGCGGACAGGCGGTAGAGGATACGCAGTATTTT. Protein product: CASSKDCGQAVEDTQYF.

V usage is TRBV13 and J usage is TRBJ2-7, with D hard to call. This CDR3 is built from 13 residues. The ends were cut back, 4 bases at V and 2 bases at J, with 9 bases in the middle. The V gene's germline CDR1 is PRHDT and CDR2 FYEKMQ (reference sequence). CDR3 region: CASSSGATYEQYF. The CDR3, as DNA: TGTGCCAGCAGCTCAGGAGCTACCTACGAGCAGTACTTC.

This chain uses TRBV7-9 with TRBJ1-2, with a tentative D call TRBD1 (6 bases). Germline CDR1 and CDR2: SEHNR and FQNEAQ (reference sequence). V was shortened by 4 bases and J by 5 bases, with 11 bases between the two germline ends. The CDR3 runs to 13 residues. CDR3 coding DNA: TGTGCCAGCAGCTACACAGGGAGATATGGCTACACCTTC. This gives the protein CASSYTGRYGYTF.

The chain uses TRBV7-8 and TRBJ2-2; D unresolved. The CDR3 runs 11 residues. The V end lost 6 bases, the J end lost 7 bases, and 6 bases lay between the germline ends. Germline V lookup: CDR1 SGHVS, CDR2 FQNEAQ. The CDR3, as DNA: TGTGCCAGCAGGCTCGTCGGGGAGCTGTTTTTT. Its translation is CASRLVGELFF.

CDR3 region: CAISDPGGWYEQYV. Here the CDR3 DNA reads TGTGCCATCAGTGACCCAGGGGGCTGGTACGAGCAGTACGTC. The rearrangement uses TRBV10-3 and TRBJ2-7; the match to TRBD1 covers 8 bases. Germline V gives CDR1 ENHRY, CDR2 SYGVKD. This CDR3 spans 14 amino acids. After removal of 3 bases from V and 4 bases from J, the junction contained 5 bases not matched to a gene.

This chain's CDR3 is CASSVTVEGNEQYV. The CDR3 DNA is TGTGCCAGCAGTGTCACTGTTGAAGGGAACGAGCAGTACGTC. The chain is built from TRBV25-1 and TRBJ2-7; no firm D call. This CDR3 spans 14 amino acids. Trimming took off 4 bases at V and 5 bases at J, with 15 bases between the two ends. Germline V CDR1 and CDR2: MGHDK, SYGVNS.

This clone was seen only a few times. The chain couples TRBV11-2 to TRBJ2-1, with D perhaps TRBD2 (6 bases). The CDR3 runs to 18 residues. V lost 0 bases and J 8 bases, leaving 23 bases between the germline ends. Germline CDR1 reads SGHAT; CDR2 reads FQNNGV. In nucleotides, the CDR3 is TGTGCCAGCAGCTTAGACGGTTGGAGGGGTTTCTCCCTTGATGAGCAGTTCTTC. Its protein product is CASSLDGWRGFSLDEQFF.

This chain joins TRBV30 and TRBJ2-4, with 9 bases identical to TRBD1. This CDR3 comprises 16 residues. J lost 3 bases, V lost 0 bases, and 6 bases had no gene match. CDR1 and CDR2 (germline): GTSNPN, SVGIG (reference sequence). Here the CDR3 reads CAWSVLTGGGKNIQYF. The CDR3 coding sequence is TGTGCCTGGAGTGTATTGACAGGGGGAGGCAAAAACATTCAGTACTTC.

This clone has a single count. V usage is TRBV20-1 and J usage is TRBJ2-1; D call uncertain. This CDR3 has 11 amino acids. CDR1 and CDR2 from the germline V gene are DFQATT and SNEGSKA (reference sequence). V was cut by 6 bases and J by 6 bases, with 9 bases left in between. CDR3 bases: TGCAGTGCCCCTAAGCTCAATGAGCAGTTCTTC. Its protein product is CSAPKLNEQFF.

The rearrangement links TRBV19 to TRBJ1-2, with unresolved D. V lost 1 base and J lost 4, with 7 bases in between. CDR3 length: 13 residues. Germline CDR1 LNHDA, CDR2 SQIVND (reference sequence). The DNA of the CDR3 is TGTGCCAGTAGTATAGGAGGGATCTATGGCTACACCTTC. It specifies CASSIGGIYGYTF. Full variable domain (remainder filled in from reference TRBV19 and TRBJ1-2): DGGITQSPKYLFRKEGQNVTLSCEQNLNHDAMYWYRQDPGQGLRLIYYSQIVNDFQKGDIAEGYSVSREKKESFPLTVTSAQKNPTAFYLCASSIGGIYGYTFGSGTRLTVV.

The chain recombines TRBV30 with TRBJ1-4; D not certain. There are 14 residues in the CDR3. Germline-derived CDR1 and CDR2 are GTSNPN and SVGIG (reference sequence). Trimming shortened V by 2 bases and J by 8 bases, and 15 bases separated the two germline ends. This chain's CDR3 is CAWSPGGDTEKLFF. CDR3 bases: TGTGCCTGGAGTCCCGGAGGAGACACCGAAAAACTGTTTTTT.

The V and J genes are TRBV5-8 and TRBJ1-3, with 9 nucleotides matching TRBD1. This CDR3 region has 15 residues. J lost 2 bases, V lost 1 base, and 1 base had no gene match. CDR1 SGHTS and CDR2 YDEGEE come from the germline V gene. Here the CDR3 reads CASSLRTGAGNTIYF. The DNA for the CDR3 is TGTGCCAGCAGCTTGCGGACAGGGGCTGGAAACACCATATATTTT.

The chain has TRBV30 and TRBJ1-3; D is unresolved. The V end lost 0 bases, the J end lost 2 bases, and 2 bases lay between the germline ends. This CDR3 is built from 12 residues. Per the germline V gene, CDR1 is GTSNPN and CDR2 is SVGIG (reference sequence). This CDR3 reads CAWSVTGNTIYF. For the CDR3, the DNA is TGTGCCTGGAGTGTTACTGGAAACACCATATATTTT.

CDR3 protein: CASSAQGTALYEQYF. The CDR3 DNA follows: TGTGCCAGCAGTGCTCAGGGGACAGCGCTCTACGAGCAGTACTTC. This sequence joins TRBV6-6 and TRBJ2-7; 7 positions match TRBD1. Germline V gives CDR1 MNHNY, CDR2 SVGAGI (reference sequence). This CDR3 is 15 amino acids long. Losses at the gene ends were 5 bases for V and 3 bases for J; bases not matched to a gene: 10.

This clone was recorded a few times. V gene TRBV2 combines with J gene TRBJ1-5; D is perhaps TRBD1 (5 bases). Germline lookup yields CDR1 SNHLY and CDR2 FYNNEI. V was trimmed by 6 bases and J by 5 bases, leaving 14 bases between them. The CDR3 sequence is 14 residues long. CDR3 loop: CASSPRQGDQPQHF. The CDR3 nucleotides read TGTGCCAGCAGCCCCCGCCAGGGAGATCAGCCCCAGCATTTT.

This chain uses TRBV7-2 with TRBJ1-2; no reliable D call. V lost 10 bases and J 0 bases, leaving 15 bases between the germline ends. The CDR3 has 14 residues. Germline V gene lookup returns CDR1 SGHTA and CDR2 FQGNSA. DNA of the CDR3: TGTGCCACCCGTCGGGCGGCGTCTAACTATGGCTACACCTTC. This codes for CATRRAASNYGYTF.

The V and J genes are TRBV5-1 and TRBJ1-6; maybe TRBD1 (6 bases). Germline V lookup: CDR1 SGHRS, CDR2 YFSETQ. Deletions cut 4 bases from V and 8 bases from J, with 16 bases between. The CDR3 extends over 15 amino acids. CDR3: CASSPGGQGYSPLHF. CDR3 bases: TGCGCCAGCAGCCCGGGGGGGCAGGGTTATTCACCCCTCCACTTT.

The chain links TRBV29-1 to TRBJ1-2; TRBD1 matches at 10 bases. The CDR3 contains 12 residues. Germline V gene sequence: CDR1 SQVTM, CDR2 ANQGSEA. V trimming: 4 bases; J trimming: 8 bases; junction bases outside the gene matches: 4. CDR3 amino acids: CSVVRDRGGYTF. DNA for the CDR3: TGCAGCGTTGTAAGGGACAGGGGCGGCTACACCTTC.

This chain joins TRBV6-5 and TRBJ1-5, with 8 bases matching TRBD1. V was pared by 8 bases and J by 5 bases, with 5 bases of the junction left unmatched. Per the germline V gene, CDR1 is MNHEY and CDR2 is SVGAGI. This CDR3 comprises 13 residues. In DNA, the CDR3 is TGTGCCAGCGCCTCACAGGGGGATCAGCCCCAGCATTTT. Its protein is CASASQGDQPQHF.

This clone occurred many times. V usage is TRBV10-3 and J usage is TRBJ1-2; D might be TRBD1 (5 bases). V was trimmed by 2 bases and J by 7 bases, leaving 14 bases between them. The CDR3 has 14 amino acids. CDR1 is ENHRY and CDR2 is SYGVKD in the germline V gene. The CDR3 sequence is CAISEDQGSSGYTF. The CDR3 DNA reads as TGTGCCATCAGTGAGGACCAGGGCTCCTCTGGCTACACCTTC.

The CDR3 nucleotides read TGTGCCATCAGTGAGTACCAGGAGAACGATGAGCAGTTCTTC. This encodes CAISEYQENDEQFF. This chain connects TRBV10-3 to TRBJ2-1; D uncertain. V was shortened by 1 base and J by 8 bases, with 12 bases between the two germline ends. The CDR3 loop spans 14 amino acids. Germline CDR1 is ENHRY and CDR2 is SYGVKD.

The table lists this clone with a count of one. The genes are TRBV6-2 or TRBV6-3 and TRBJ1-5, with 8 bases matching TRBD1. V was pared by 2 bases and J by 4 bases, with 4 bases of the junction left unmatched. This CDR3 has 15 amino acids. Germline values: CDR1 MNHEY, CDR2 SVGEGT. The CDR3 protein is CASSYADRVNQPQHF. CDR3 in DNA: TGTGCCAGCAGTTACGCGGACAGGGTGAATCAGCCCCAGCATTTT.

The rearrangement links TRBV11-3 to TRBJ1-1; D is perhaps TRBD1 (5 bases). This CDR3 has 13 residues. Germline CDR1 SGHNT, CDR2 YENEEA. Trimming shortened V by 3 bases and J by 5 bases, and 10 bases separated the two germline ends. The CDR3: CASSFTGSTEAFF. CDR3 DNA: TGTGCCAGCAGCTTCACAGGTAGTACTGAAGCTTTCTTT.

The chain recombines TRBV9 with TRBJ1-5, with TRBD1 matching 7 bases. Losses at the gene ends were 3 bases for V and 0 bases for J; bases not matched to a gene: 6. The CDR3 sequence is 16 residues long. Germline CDR1 SGDLS, CDR2 YYNGEE. Here the CDR3 reads CASSATGDDSNQPQHF. CDR3 bases: TGTGCCAGCAGCGCCACAGGGGATGATAGCAATCAGCCCCAGCATTTT.

V gene TRBV7-2 combines with J gene TRBJ1-3; TRBD1 might be the D (6 bases). There are 15 residues in the CDR3. Germline CDR1 SGHTA, CDR2 FQGNSA. V was pared by 5 bases and J by 0 bases, with 11 bases between. CDR3 protein: CASSLNRDSGNTIYF. The CDR3 bases are TGTGCCAGCAGCCTCAACAGGGACTCTGGAAACACCATATATTTT.